This T cell receptor beta chain originates from a study of beta chain features in type 1 diabetes. Overall study: Sorted cells examined across all samples numbered 100 million to 140 million.

Points from the study as a whole: For patients, the naive, central memory and Treg TCRB repertoires appeared more alike than for healthy donors. In all four CD4+ subsets, TCRB CDR3 length was significantly, moderately reduced in type 1 diabetes.

The CDR3 totals 12 residues. Germline loops: CDR1 SEHNR, CDR2 FQNEAQ (reference sequence). The V and J ends lost 3 bases and 14 bases, in that order; junction bases with no gene match: 7. This clone was recorded a few times. The antigen is undetermined. Expressed TCRB transcripts were sequenced, since all the RNA that had been isolated was reverse transcribed. Clones were read by immunoSEQ multiplex PCR, and TCRdb kept only the in-frame ones, dropping some. The data show more than 300,000 clones, roughly 16% seen once. V usage is TRBV7-9 and J usage is TRBJ2-1, with TRBD2 matching 7 bases. The sequence was collected from a woman under 30 in good health. Sequencing used naive CD4+ T cells from blood. CDR3 DNA: TGTGCCAGCAGCTTGGCCGGGGGGATCAAGTTCTTC. Residues: CASSLAGGIKFF.